The clone carrying this T cell receptor (beta chain) has only a few counts. In the original analysis: Reference gene primers were amplified, and this amplification served to estimate nucleated cell counts. Libraries were prepared by immunoSEQ multiplex PCR; TCRdb keeps only in-frame clonotypes and omits some of them. V, J and clone size are taken as reported in that table, and D and trimming were inferred from the DNA itself. The sample records about 310,000 clones, roughly 84% being singletons. This specimen comes from a study of blood T cell repertoires in COVID-19. Study overall: The study drew acute and convalescent COVID-19 samples from the United States, Italy and Spain. The analysed material was cDNA or gDNA that came from T cells, B-cell-depleted T cells, or PBMCs.

The junction had 8 bases not matched to a gene; V was cut back by 3 bases and J by 5 bases. The CDR3 covers 15 residues. The V gene's germline CDR1 is SGHRS and CDR2 YFSETQ. Sequencing was carried out using peripheral blood. The TCR comes from a man in his fifties or sixties with active or convalescent COVID-19. This chain connects TRBV5-1 to TRBJ2-1; 7 bases align to TRBD1. CDR3 in DNA: TGCGCCAGCAGCTGGACGGACAGGTGGAACAATGAGCAGTTCTTC. Protein: CASSWTDRWNNEQFF.